These 14 T cell receptor beta chains were sequenced from one sample in a study of T cell repertoires in cytomegalovirus infection. MiXCR was run by TCRdb on the reads, yielding one entry per CDR3 protein. The sample consists of around 770,000 distinct CDR3 sequences, roughly 29% of them appearing once. No antigens are known for them. This material consisted of cultured CD8+ T cells from PBMCs, taken from culture after CMV antigen stimulation. The receptors here all came from a human donor in good health (CMV status not recorded). Some clones in this sample may be carry-over from other donors' samples.

The table lists this clonotype with a few counts. The chain combines TRBV29-1 with TRBJ2-1; 9 bases match TRBD2. With V trimmed by 6 bases and J by 0 bases, 6 bases remained unmatched. The CDR3 has 15 amino acids. Looked up from germline, CDR1 is SQVTM and CDR2 is ANQGSEA. This chain's CDR3 is CSVAGGGRSYNEQFF. CDR3 DNA sequence: TGCAGCGTCGCGGGAGGGGGCCGCTCCTACAATGAGCAGTTCTTC.

V gene TRBV5-6 combines with J gene TRBJ2-7; D unclear. Germline V lookup: CDR1 SGHDT, CDR2 YYEEEE. V dropped 2 bases and J dropped 6 bases, with 9 bases sitting between them. This CDR3 is 12 amino acids long. CDR3 sequence (DNA): TGTGCCAGCAGCTTTCAGAAGAGCGAGCAGTACTTC. Translation gives CASSFQKSEQYF.

The rearrangement joins TRBV19 to TRBJ1-6; 7 positions agree with TRBD1. This CDR3 has 17 residues. Per the germline V gene, CDR1 is LNHDA and CDR2 is SQIVND (reference sequence). The J segment lost 6 bases and the V segment lost 3 bases, leaving 11 bases of the junction unmatched. The CDR3 DNA follows: TGTGCCAGTAGTATCTTTGGAGCCGACAGGGTTAATTCACCCCTCCACTTT. It specifies CASSIFGADRVNSPLHF.

The chain links TRBV20-1 to TRBJ2-5, with a possible D match to TRBD2 (7 bases). Germline assignment: CDR1 DFQATT and CDR2 SNEGSKA (reference sequence). The CDR3 spans 13 residues. Trimming pared 0 bases from V and 7 bases from J, leaving 12 bases between. The CDR3: CSAREGGLGTQYF. CDR3 DNA sequence: TGCAGTGCTAGAGAGGGGGGGCTAGGGACCCAGTACTTC.

This clonotype was observed a handful of times. The chain employs TRBV6-2 or TRBV6-3 and TRBJ2-7; no clear D gene. This CDR3 region has 12 residues. The V gene's germline CDR1 is MNHEY and CDR2 SVGEGT. The V end lost 5 bases, the J end lost 3 bases, and 8 bases lay between the germline ends. CDR3 in DNA: TGTGCCAGCAGTGGGAACTTCTACGAGCAGTACGTC. It encodes CASSGNFYEQYV.

Only a few counts were recorded for this clonotype. The gene calls are TRBV19 and TRBJ2-7; D may correspond to TRBD1 or TRBD2 (5 bases each). Germline CDR1 is LNHDA and CDR2 is SQIVND (reference sequence). V lost 0 bases and J lost 1, with 7 bases in between. The CDR3 sequence is 14 residues long. For the CDR3, the DNA is TGTGCCAGTAGTATAGAGGGGGATTCCTACGAGCAGTACTTC. This sequence encodes CASSIEGDSYEQYF.

This clonotype came up a few times. DNA of the CDR3: TGTGCCAGCACCTCGGGGGGACAGTCGTACAATGAGCAGTTCTTC. Amino acids: CASTSGGQSYNEQFF. This chain connects TRBV6-1 to TRBJ2-1, with D tentatively TRBD1 or TRBD2 (7 bases each). Trimming pared 7 bases from V and 4 bases from J, leaving 17 bases between. The V gene's germline CDR1 is MNHNS and CDR2 SASEGT. This CDR3 spans 15 amino acids.

The gene calls are TRBV12-5 and TRBJ2-2; 7 bases line up with TRBD1. Germline V gene lookup returns CDR1 LGHNT and CDR2 FRNRAP. This CDR3 region has 17 residues. Trimming cost V 3 bases and J 3 bases; bases outside gene matches: 10. The CDR3 here is CASGFGPEGAHTGELFF. CDR3 nucleotides: TGTGCTAGTGGTTTTGGACCCGAGGGGGCGCACACCGGGGAGCTGTTTTTT.

The table lists this clonotype with many counts. The chain is built from TRBV11-3 and TRBJ2-3; 9 nucleotides line up with TRBD2. V was clipped by 6 bases and J by 0 bases; unmatched bases: 4. The CDR3 is 15 amino acids. In germline, CDR1 is SGHNT, CDR2 YENEEA. The CDR3 region has the DNA TGTGCCAGCAGTCCGCGGGGGGGAAGCACAGATACGCAGTATTTT. It encodes CASSPRGGSTDTQYF.

This clonotype was observed a few times. One base away lies a much larger clone, so this may be a sequencing read error. The chain couples TRBV7-2 to TRBJ1-1; 7 bases fit TRBD1. V shed 6 bases and J 3 bases; nucleotides not matched to a gene: 10. The CDR3 is 15 amino acids. Germline V gene lookup returns CDR1 SGHTA and CDR2 FQGNSA. The CDR3 sequence is CASRSLQGLDTEAFF. The CDR3 DNA is TGTGCCAGCAGATCTTTACAGGGGTTGGACACTGAAGCTTTCTTT.

This clonotype has more than one count but fewer than ten. V and J are TRBV7-8 and TRBJ1-5; 10 positions agree with TRBD1. With V trimmed by 5 bases and J by 6 bases, 13 bases remained unmatched. This CDR3 has 17 residues. CDR1 SGHVS and CDR2 FQNEAQ come from the germline V gene. CDR3 sequence reads: CASSPLLGTGVSQPQHF. In nucleotides, the CDR3 is TGTGCCAGCAGCCCCCTCTTGGGGACAGGGGTTAGTCAGCCCCAGCATTTT.

This clonotype was recorded at least ten times. The chain carries TRBV7-9 and TRBJ1-6; tentatively, D is TRBD1 (6 bases). Germline CDR1 is SEHNR and CDR2 is FQNEAQ (reference sequence). This CDR3 has 17 amino acids. Trimming took off 5 bases at V and 3 bases at J, with 17 bases between the two ends. CDR3 protein: CASSIEPGQDYNSPLHF. CDR3 coding DNA: TGTGCCAGCAGCATAGAGCCGGGACAAGACTATAATTCACCCCTCCACTTT. The full variable domain, its missing parts supplied by reference TRBV7-9 and TRBJ1-6, is DTGVSQNPRHKITKRGQNVTFRCDPISEHNRLYWYRQTLGQGPEFLTYFQNEAQLEKSRLLSDRFSAERPKGSFSTLEIQRTEQGDSAMYLCASSIEPGQDYNSPLHFGNGTRLTVT.

The chain carries TRBV28 and TRBJ1-1; D is unclear. Germline assignment: CDR1 MDHEN and CDR2 SYDVKM. V lost 3 bases to trimming and J lost 3 bases, with 11 bases between them. This CDR3 contains 14 residues. CDR3 protein: CASSFTYGDTEAFF. The CDR3 DNA sequence: TGTGCCAGCAGTTTTACTTATGGGGACACTGAAGCTTTCTTT.

This clonotype was found a few times. The chain is built from TRBV6-1 and TRBJ2-1; no firm D call. CDR3 size: 15 residues. Germline CDR1 and CDR2: MNHNS and SASEGT. The V and J ends lost 4 bases and 3 bases respectively, with 13 bases between them. For the CDR3, the DNA is TGTGCCAGCAGTGGGGTATGGGGAAACTACAATGAGCAGTTCTTC. Amino acid sequence: CASSGVWGNYNEQFF.